The 21 T cell receptor beta chains below come from one sample, sequenced in a study of OX40 agonist ivuxolimab in advanced cancers. Profiling relied on immunoSEQ multiplex PCR, and the TCRdb table lists in-frame clones only, not all of them. In the table there are approximately 79,000 clones, around 92% of which are singletons. This material consisted of CD4+ or CD8+ T cells sorted from blood, taken in a trial of the OX40 agonist ivuxolimab. Receptor source: an adult with an advanced solid tumor such as melanoma, head and neck, liver or kidney cancer.

The chain couples TRBV6-4 to TRBJ2-1; 7 nucleotides line up with TRBD2. CDR1 is MRHNA and CDR2 is SNTAGT in the germline V gene. Trimming took 5 bases from V and 8 from J; bases not matched to a gene: 6. CDR3 size: 13 residues. The DNA of the CDR3 is TGTGCCAGCAGTTTATCTAGCGGCGATGAGCAGTTCTTC. This gives the protein CASSLSSGDEQFF.

J is TRBJ2-4 and V is TRBV9; no clear D. Looked up from germline, CDR1 is SGDLS and CDR2 is YYNGEE. V was cut by 3 bases and J by 3 bases, with 4 bases left in between. This CDR3 comprises 12 residues. The chain's CDR3 is CASSDGKNIQYF. The CDR3 coding sequence is TGTGCCAGCAGCGATGGCAAAAACATTCAGTACTTC.

This clone was seen a single time. The rearrangement uses TRBV6-5 and TRBJ1-2; no reliable D call. This CDR3 is built from 15 residues. V lost 2 bases, J lost 5 bases, and 15 bases lay in between. Germline V gene sequence: CDR1 MNHEY, CDR2 SVGAGI. CDR3 nucleotides: TGTGCCAGCAGTTACGACCCCCGGACGGCATATGGCTACACCTTC. Encoded protein: CASSYDPRTAYGYTF.

The chain has TRBV4-3 and TRBJ2-7; 12 nucleotides align to TRBD1. Germline CDR1 reads LGHNA; CDR2 reads YSLEER. With 0 bases clipped from V and 3 bases from J, the junction kept 6 bases outside the gene matches. CDR3 size: 17 residues. As DNA, the CDR3 is TGCGCCAGCAGCCAAGATGGAGGGGACAGGGGGCTCTACGAGCAGTACTTC. Protein product: CASSQDGGDRGLYEQYF.

J is TRBJ1-3 and V is TRBV6-1; 9 nucleotides agree with TRBD1. Per germline, CDR1 MNHNS and CDR2 SASEGT. The junction had 12 bases not matched to a gene; V was cut back by 7 bases and J by 8 bases. The CDR3 covers 15 residues. The CDR3 region is CASKLTHRGQDTIYF. The CDR3 nucleotides are TGTGCCAGCAAGTTGACTCACAGGGGGCAGGACACCATATATTTT.

The count of this clone is one. V and J are TRBV11-2 and TRBJ2-7; TRBD1 matches 7 bases. J was trimmed by 3 bases and V by 1 base; bases with no gene match: 3. Per germline, CDR1 SGHAT and CDR2 FQNNGV. CDR3 length equals 14 residues. The DNA of the CDR3 is TGTGCCAGCAGCTTAGGGACAGGACACTACGAGCAGTACTTC. Its translation: CASSLGTGHYEQYF.

The chain couples TRBV7-9 to TRBJ1-4; possibly TRBD1 for D (5 bases). V lost 3 bases, J lost 5 bases, and 13 bases lay in between. The CDR3 runs to 15 residues. Germline-derived CDR1 and CDR2 are SEHNR and FQNEAQ (reference sequence). The CDR3 nucleotides are TGTGCCAGCAGCTTCCCCCGGGACGGAAATGAAAAACTGTTTTTT. This translates into CASSFPRDGNEKLFF.

The chain carries TRBV7-9 and TRBJ2-7; TRBD2 agrees at 9 bases. V trimming: 5 bases; J trimming: 5 bases; junction bases outside the gene matches: 10. The CDR3 contains 15 residues. Germline V gives CDR1 SEHNR, CDR2 FQNEAQ (reference sequence). The CDR3 DNA reads as TGTGCCAGCAGCCCCCTTGGCGGGGGGGCTGACGAGCAGTACTTC. Translation gives CASSPLGGGADEQYF.

This clone has a handful of counts. The rearrangement joins TRBV14 to TRBJ1-1; D not resolved. Trimming took 4 bases from V and 3 from J, leaving 9 bases between them. The CDR3 has 13 residues. The germline V gene encodes CDR1 SGHDN and CDR2 FVKESK. The CDR3 is CASSPEGDTEAFF. CDR3 sequence (DNA): TGTGCCAGCAGCCCCGAGGGAGACACTGAAGCTTTCTTT.

This chain connects TRBV7-2 to TRBJ2-7; D perhaps matches TRBD2 (6 bases). V was pared by 5 bases and J by 5 bases, with 13 bases between. Germline CDR1 and CDR2: SGHTA and FQGNSA. CDR3 size: 13 residues. The DNA of the CDR3 is TGTGCCAGCAGCCTCGGGGGAGTCAACGAGCAGTACTTC. It is translated as CASSLGGVNEQYF.

The V call is TRBV4-2, the J call TRBJ1-1; D ambiguous. The germline V gene encodes CDR1 LGHNA and CDR2 YNFKEQ. V shed 0 bases and J shed 0 bases, with 2 bases lying between them. There are 13 residues in the CDR3. The CDR3 DNA reads TGTGCCAGCAGCCAAGATCTGAACACTGAAGCTTTCTTT. Amino acid sequence: CASSQDLNTEAFF.

The chain employs TRBV25-1 and TRBJ1-1; perhaps TRBD1 as D (5 bases). Trimming took 6 bases from V and 3 from J, leaving 17 bases between them. The CDR3 covers 15 residues. Per the germline V gene, CDR1 is MGHDK and CDR2 is SYGVNS. CDR3 protein: CASRPGGGAYTEAFF. For the CDR3, the DNA is TGTGCCAGCAGACCCGGGGGGGGAGCCTACACTGAAGCTTTCTTT. Based on the CDR3 plus reference TRBV25-1 and TRBJ1-1, the full variable domain is EADIYQTPRYLVIGTGKKITLECSQTMGHDKMYWYQQDPGMELHLIHYSYGVNSTEKGDLSSESTVSRIRTEHFPLTLESARPSHTSQYLCASRPGGGAYTEAFFGQGTRLTVV.

The CDR3 DNA is TGTGCCAGCAGCCCCCGGCCCTACGAGCAGTACTTC. It yields the protein CASSPRPYEQYF. The rearrangement uses TRBV7-2 and TRBJ2-7; D is ambiguous. This CDR3 has 12 amino acids. The ends were cut back, 5 bases at V and 2 bases at J, with 7 bases in the middle. Germline CDR1 is SGHTA and CDR2 is FQGNSA.

The chain joins TRBV5-6 to TRBJ1-2, with TRBD1 matching over 8 bases. The CDR3 covers 13 residues. Losses at the gene ends were 3 bases for V and 8 bases for J; bases not matched to a gene: 6. CDR1 is SGHDT, CDR2 YYEEEE, per germline. The CDR3 DNA reads TGTGCCAGCAGCTCGGGACAGGCGCGAGGCTACACCTTC. As protein: CASSSGQARGYTF. Together with reference TRBV5-6 and TRBJ1-2, the CDR3 gives the full variable domain: DAGVTQSPTHLIKTRGQQVTLRCSPKSGHDTVSWYQQALGQGPQFIFQYYEEEERQRGNFPDRFSGHQFPNYSSELNVNALLLGDSALYLCASSSGQARGYTFGSGTRLTVV.

V gene TRBV4-1 combines with J gene TRBJ2-1; perhaps TRBD1 as D (5 bases). The germline V and J ends were trimmed by 0 bases and 4 bases, with 7 bases remaining between them. The germline V gene encodes CDR1 MGHRA and CDR2 YSYEKL. The CDR3 runs 14 residues. DNA of the CDR3: TGCGCCAGCAGCCAAGATTCAGGGTACAATGAGCAGTTCTTC. Translation gives CASSQDSGYNEQFF.

CDR3 nucleotides: TGTGCCAGCAGTGACATTCCAGGGGCAGACACCGGGGAGCTGTTTTTT. Translation gives CASSDIPGADTGELFF. The chain couples TRBV6-4 to TRBJ2-2; D possibly corresponds to TRBD1 (6 bases). Germline loops: CDR1 MRHNA, CDR2 SNTAGT. CDR3 size: 16 residues. V lost 2 bases and J 3 bases, leaving 13 bases between the germline ends.

The chain couples TRBV2 to TRBJ1-1, with D maybe TRBD1 (5 bases). CDR3 length equals 16 residues. V lost 3 bases and J 4 bases, leaving 18 bases between the germline ends. Germline V gene data show CDR1 as SNHLY and CDR2 as FYNNEI. The DNA for the CDR3 is TGTGCCAGCAGTGATCAGGGCGATGAGGCGTTCACTGAAGCTTTCTTT. This encodes CASSDQGDEAFTEAFF. The full variable domain, in which reference TRBV2 and TRBJ1-1 provide the parts outside the CDR3, is EPEVTQTPSHQVTQMGQEVILRCVPISNHLYFYWYRQILGQKVEFLVSFYNNEISEKSEIFDDQFSVERPDGSNFTLKIRSTKLEDSAMYFCASSDQGDEAFTEAFFGQGTRLTVV.

V is TRBV25-1 and J is TRBJ1-6; 7 bases map to TRBD1. CDR3 length equals 15 residues. V shed 4 bases, J shed 5 bases, and the junction held 5 bases outside the gene matches. Germline V gene lookup returns CDR1 MGHDK and CDR2 SYGVNS. The CDR3 coding sequence is TGTGCCAGCAGTGGCCGGACAGGCGATAATTCACCCCTCCACTTT. Protein: CASSGRTGDNSPLHF.

This rearrangement joins TRBV10-2 to TRBJ2-7; 8 nucleotides line up with TRBD2. V lost 11 bases, J lost 6 bases, and 6 bases stayed unmatched. Germline V gene data show CDR1 as WSHSY and CDR2 as SAAADI. The CDR3 has 11 residues. The CDR3 loop is CAAGGGGEQYF. Here the CDR3 DNA reads TGCGCCGCGGGGGGAGGAGGCGAGCAGTACTTC.

The chain carries TRBV4-2 and TRBJ2-7; D is unclear. The length of the CDR3 is 13 residues. The V gene's germline CDR1 is LGHNA and CDR2 YNFKEQ. Trimming removed 1 base from V and 0 bases from J, with 4 bases in between. CDR3: CASSQGRSYEQYF. The CDR3 DNA reads as TGTGCCAGCAGCCAAGGCCGCTCCTACGAGCAGTACTTC.

V is TRBV15 and J is TRBJ2-3, with TRBD1 matching 11 bases. The CDR3 covers 14 residues. The germline CDR1 and CDR2 sequences are LNHNV and YYDKDF (reference sequence). V was pared by 3 bases and J by 6 bases, with 2 bases of the junction left unmatched. Written as DNA, the CDR3 is TGTGCCACCAGCAGGGACAGGGGGCTTGATACGCAGTATTTT. It translates to CATSRDRGLDTQYF.